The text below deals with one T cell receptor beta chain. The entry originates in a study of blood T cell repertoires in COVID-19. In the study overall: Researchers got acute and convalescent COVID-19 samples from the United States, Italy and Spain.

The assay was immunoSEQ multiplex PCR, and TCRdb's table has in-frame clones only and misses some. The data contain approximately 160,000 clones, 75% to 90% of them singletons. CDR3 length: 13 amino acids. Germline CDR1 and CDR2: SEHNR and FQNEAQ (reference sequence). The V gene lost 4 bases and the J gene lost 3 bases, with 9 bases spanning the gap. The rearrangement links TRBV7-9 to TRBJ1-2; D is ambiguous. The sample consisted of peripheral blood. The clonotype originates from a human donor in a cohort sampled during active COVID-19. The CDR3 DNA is TGTGCCAGCAGCTGGCGGGTCCACTATGGCTACACCTTC. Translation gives CASSWRVHYGYTF.